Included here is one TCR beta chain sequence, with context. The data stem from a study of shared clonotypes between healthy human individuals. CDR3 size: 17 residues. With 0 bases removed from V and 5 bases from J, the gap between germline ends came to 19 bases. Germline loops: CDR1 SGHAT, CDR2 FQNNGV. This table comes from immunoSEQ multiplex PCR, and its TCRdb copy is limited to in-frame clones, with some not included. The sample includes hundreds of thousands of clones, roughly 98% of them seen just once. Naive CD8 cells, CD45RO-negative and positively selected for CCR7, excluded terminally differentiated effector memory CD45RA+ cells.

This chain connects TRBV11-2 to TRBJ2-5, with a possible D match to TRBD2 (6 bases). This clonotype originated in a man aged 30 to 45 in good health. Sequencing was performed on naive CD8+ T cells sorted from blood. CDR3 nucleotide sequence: TGTGCCAGCAGCTTAGATGGCCTAGCGCCCTATTTGGAGACCCAGTACTTC. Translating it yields CASSLDGLAPYLETQYF.